The text below deals with one T cell receptor beta chain. This clonotype was detected many times. No cognate antigen has been identified for it. No much larger clonotype is one base removed from it; base qualities were not supplied. These data belong to a study of chronic HIV infection and antiretroviral therapy (dated by TCRdb to the mid-2010s). Library construction relied on 5' RACE. This sample was sequenced with an Illumina MiSeq. TCRdb reworked the public reads: Q25 trimming with fastp, MiXCR clone assembly, productive beta chains retained. For every CDR3 protein sequence, its rows merge into one entry that carries the most common genes and DNA. The sample table shows 30,000 to 45,000 distinct CDR3 sequences, and 8.2% are seen once. Together, the top ten hold roughly 2.6% of the sample. The CDR3 runs 16 amino acids, cysteine and phenylalanine included. The read is trimmed to its CDR3 DNA, 48 bases read in frame from base 1. The germline V gene supplies CDR1 SGHRS and CDR2 YFSETQ. After removal of 0 bases from V and 5 bases from J, the junction retains 7 bases not matched to a gene.

Sequenced material: peripheral blood. The chain is assembled from TRBV5-1 and TRBJ1-4; a stretch of 7 junction bases matches TRBD1. The sequence derives from an adult who had HIV and had not received antiretroviral therapy, or was an uninfected healthy control (not recorded which). The base sequence is TGCGCCAGCAGCTTGGAAGGGGGCCAGAAAAATGAAAAACTGTTTTTT. This encodes CASSLEGGQKNEKLFF. The CDR3, completed at both ends by the reference TRBV5-1 and TRBJ1-4 genes, gives the full variable domain KAGVTQTPRYLIKTRGQQVTLSCSPISGHRSVSWYQQTPGQGLQFLFEYFSETQRNKGNFPGRFSGRQFSNSRSEMNVSTLELGDSALYLCASSLEGGQKNEKLFFGSGTQLSVL.